Below are 8 T cell receptor beta chains sequenced from a single sample in a study of cytotoxic CD8 clonotypes in ibrutinib-treated CLL. Data came from immunoSEQ multiplex PCR; TCRdb stores just in-frame clones and leaves some out. Of 70,000 to 80,000 clones listed, approximately 82% are singletons. The sample in question was PBMCs, obtained after 24 months of ibrutinib treatment. Receptor source: a human donor with chronic lymphocytic leukemia.

This clone has only a few counts. The CDR3 sequence: CASKAGGPTGELFF. The CDR3 nucleotides read TGTGCCAGCAAGGCGGGAGGGCCAACCGGGGAGCTGTTTTTT. The chain recombines TRBV27 with TRBJ2-2; 9 positions match TRBD2. The CDR3 length is 14 residues. In germline, CDR1 is MNHEY, CDR2 SMNVEV (reference sequence). V lost 7 bases and J lost 5; bases outside the gene matches: 5.

The chain recombines TRBV23-1 with TRBJ2-7; TRBD2 agrees at 13 bases. TRBV23-1 is flagged as an ORF with uncertain function. J gave up 4 bases and V 3 bases, and 9 bases lay outside the gene matches. The length of the CDR3 is 17 residues. The DNA for the CDR3 is TGCGCCAGCAGTCATTTAGACGGACTAGCGGGAGTTTACGAGCAGTACTTC. Amino acid sequence: CASSHLDGLAGVYEQYF.

This clone was recorded a few times. The chain joins TRBV5-6 to TRBJ2-2; 7 bases are shared with TRBD1. J gave up 1 base and V 4 bases, and 4 bases lay outside the gene matches. The germline V gene has CDR1 SGHDT and CDR2 YYEEEE. This CDR3 has 15 residues. The CDR3 loop reads CASSPDRWNTGELFF. The CDR3 region has the DNA TGTGCCAGCAGCCCGGACAGGTGGAACACCGGGGAGCTGTTTTTT.

V and J are TRBV28 and TRBJ2-7, with D possibly TRBD2 on 7 matching bases. The V and J ends lost 5 bases and 0 bases respectively, with 17 bases between them. Germline V lookup: CDR1 MDHEN, CDR2 SYDVKM. CDR3 length: 16 amino acids. The CDR3 DNA reads TGTGCCAGCAGTCCCCCCCGGGGGGCCAGCTCCTACGAGCAGTACTTC. Translated: CASSPPRGASSYEQYF.

The CDR3 loop is CASGVGMETQYF. The CDR3 nucleotides read TGTGCCAGCGGGGTAGGGATGGAGACCCAGTACTTC. This chain links TRBV2 with TRBJ2-5; D uncertain. The CDR3 loop spans 12 amino acids. Between the trimmed V and J ends, which lost 8 bases and 5 bases, there was a span of 12 bases. Per the germline V gene, CDR1 is SNHLY and CDR2 is FYNNEI.

This chain uses TRBV11-1 with TRBJ1-2; possible D gene TRBD1, 5 bases. The CDR3 sequence is 15 residues long. The V gene's germline CDR1 is SGHAT and CDR2 FQDESV (reference sequence). Trimming stripped 5 bases from V and 6 bases from J, with 19 bases between. CDR3 coding DNA: TGTGCCAGCAGCCTGGCCGGGGCCGTAGAGAATGGCTACACCTTC. Its protein is CASSLAGAVENGYTF.

The CDR3 spells CATGDRTYEQYF. In nucleotides, the CDR3 is TGTGCCACCGGGGACCGTACCTACGAGCAGTACTTC. The J gene is TRBJ2-7, the V gene TRBV19; D may match TRBD1 or TRBD2 (5 bases each). V was pared by 10 bases and J by 2 bases, with 12 bases between. Germline-derived CDR1 and CDR2 are LNHDA and SQIVND (reference sequence). This CDR3 has 12 residues.

This clone was picked up a small number of times. The chain has TRBV19 and TRBJ1-5; maybe TRBD1 (5 bases). The V gene's germline CDR1 is LNHDA and CDR2 SQIVND (reference sequence). There are 15 residues in the CDR3. Trimming took off 4 bases at V and 3 bases at J, with 13 bases between the two ends. In DNA, the CDR3 is TGTGCCAGTAGTAGTCAGAGACAGTTCAATCAGCCCCAGCATTTT. Amino acids: CASSSQRQFNQPQHF.